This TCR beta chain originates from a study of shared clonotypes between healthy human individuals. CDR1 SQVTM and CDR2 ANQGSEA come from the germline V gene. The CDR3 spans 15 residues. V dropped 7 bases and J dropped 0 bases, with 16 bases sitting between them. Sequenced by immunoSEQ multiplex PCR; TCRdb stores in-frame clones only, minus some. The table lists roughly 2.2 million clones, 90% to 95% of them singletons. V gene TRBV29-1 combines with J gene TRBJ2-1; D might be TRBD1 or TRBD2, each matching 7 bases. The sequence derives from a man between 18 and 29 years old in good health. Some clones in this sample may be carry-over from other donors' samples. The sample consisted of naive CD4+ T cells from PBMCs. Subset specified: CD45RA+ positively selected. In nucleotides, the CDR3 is TGCAGCGGGGGGAGGGGACAGCTCTCCTACAATGAGCAGTTCTTC. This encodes CSGGRGQLSYNEQFF.